The subject of this entry is one T cell receptor (beta chain). V lost 5 bases, J lost 5 bases, and 5 bases stayed unmatched. The germline V gene has CDR1 SSHAT and CDR2 FNYEAQ (reference sequence). The CDR3 consists of 16 residues. This record comes from a study of beta chain features in type 1 diabetes. Study overall: Examination of sorted cells across all samples involved approximately 100,000,000 cells.

Expressed TCRB transcripts were sequenced, since all the RNA that had been isolated was reverse transcribed. Repertoires were generated with immunoSEQ multiplex PCR, while TCRdb's copy carries only in-frame clones and drops some. The sample holds about 240,000 clones, 27% seen once. The specimen sequenced was central memory CD4+ T cells from blood. V is TRBV7-7 and J is TRBJ2-5; 16 bases line up with TRBD2. The receptor comes from a man aged 25 to 40 in good health. CDR3 coding DNA: TGTGCCAGCAGCGCTACGGGACTAGCGGGAGGGGAGACCCAGTACTTC. Translated, it gives CASSATGLAGGETQYF.